This is a list of T cell receptor beta chains from one sample in a study of T-cell reconstitution after alpha-beta-depleted transplantation in children. TCRdb independently ran MiXCR on the PCR reads; one entry per CDR3 protein. The sample shows 800,000 to 1,000,000 distinct CDR3 sequences, 25% to 35% of them seen only once. The starting material was PBMCs, mostly from graft donor cells, obtained 360 days after TCRalphabeta/CD19-depleted stem cell transplant. These receptors originate from a boy younger than two who had a stem cell transplant for SCID, so the T cells may come from the graft donor. Each CDR3 is given with its conserved first and last residue. The order of the fields is D gene, V gene, clone size, J gene, CDR3 DNA, CDR3 protein. D genes are given only for firm matches. Size tells how often a clone was seen (once, few, many) or the class of an expanded clone, and some rows leave it out.

D gene: -; V gene: TRBV7-9; clone size: few; J gene: TRBJ2-1; CDR3 DNA: TGTGCCAGCAGCTTTGGCAGGGTGGCAGACAATGAGCAGTTCTTC; CDR3 protein: CASSFGRVADNEQFF
D gene: -; V gene: TRBV29-1; clone size: few; J gene: TRBJ2-1; CDR3 DNA: TGCAGCGTTGGCGGCGAGCAGTTCTTC; CDR3 protein: CSVGGEQFF
D gene: TRBD2; V gene: TRBV18; clone size: few; J gene: TRBJ2-3; CDR3 DNA: TGTGCCAGCTCACCACGGAGGGACTACTTTACAGATACGCAGTATTTT; CDR3 protein: CASSPRRDYFTDTQYF
D gene: -; V gene: TRBV12-3/TRBV12-4; clone size: many; J gene: TRBJ2-7; CDR3 DNA: TGTGCCAGCAGCTTTGGGGGACCCTACGAGCAGTACTTC; CDR3 protein: CASSFGGPYEQYF
D gene: TRBD2; V gene: TRBV6-1; clone size: few; J gene: TRBJ2-2; CDR3 DNA: TGTGCCAGCAGCTCATATAGCGGGGGGGTCCTAAACACCGGGGAGCTGTTTTTT; CDR3 protein: CASSSYSGGVLNTGELFF
D gene: TRBD2; V gene: TRBV12-3/TRBV12-4; clone size: few; J gene: TRBJ2-1; CDR3 DNA: TGTGCCAGCAGTGTAGCGGGTCGGCGGATGAATGAGCAGTTCTTC; CDR3 protein: CASSVAGRRMNEQFF
D gene: TRBD1; V gene: TRBV4-1; clone size: few; J gene: TRBJ2-7; CDR3 DNA: TGCGCCAGCAGCCGAGGACCCGGACAGGGTGGCTACGAGCAGTACTTC; CDR3 protein: CASSRGPGQGGYEQYF
D gene: -; V gene: TRBV2; clone size: few; J gene: TRBJ2-7; CDR3 DNA: TGTGCCAGCAGTGAAGCGCATTTCCCGCGGCCAAGGGCGTACGAGCAGTACTTC; CDR3 protein: CASSEAHFPRPRAYEQYF
D gene: TRBD1; V gene: TRBV5-1; clone size: few; J gene: TRBJ2-7; CDR3 DNA: TGCGCCAGCACCTCCGGGGGACAGGGGATCCACGAGCAGTACTTC; CDR3 protein: CASTSGGQGIHEQYF
D gene: TRBD1; V gene: TRBV2; clone size: few; J gene: TRBJ2-7; CDR3 DNA: TGTGCCAGCACCCTGCCGGGACAGGGTGCCCACGAGCAGTACTTC; CDR3 protein: CASTLPGQGAHEQYF
D gene: -; V gene: TRBV18; clone size: few; J gene: TRBJ2-2; CDR3 DNA: TGTGCCAGCTCACCGATCGGGGAGCTGTTTTTT; CDR3 protein: CASSPIGELFF
D gene: TRBD2; V gene: TRBV3-1; clone size: -; J gene: TRBJ2-7; CDR3 DNA: TGTGCCAGCAGCCAAATAAGGGAGGGGCCCTACGAGCAGTACTTC; CDR3 protein: CASSQIREGPYEQYF
D gene: TRBD2; V gene: TRBV20-1; clone size: few; J gene: TRBJ2-1; CDR3 DNA: TGCAGTGCTAGATCCGGACTAGCGGGGATCGATGAGCAGTTCTTC; CDR3 protein: CSARSGLAGIDEQFF
D gene: TRBD1; V gene: TRBV5-1; clone size: -; J gene: TRBJ2-1; CDR3 DNA: TGCGCCAGCAGCCCGGTTCAGGGGGCCCCCAGCTCCTACAATGAGCAGTTCTTC; CDR3 protein: CASSPVQGAPSSYNEQFF
D gene: TRBD2; V gene: TRBV27; clone size: -; J gene: TRBJ2-3; CDR3 DNA: TGTGCCAGCAGTTTATGGGGAACTAGCGGCTTCTCAACAGATACGCAGTATTTT; CDR3 protein: CASSLWGTSGFSTDTQYF
D gene: -; V gene: TRBV12-3/TRBV12-4; clone size: -; J gene: TRBJ2-1; CDR3 DNA: TGTGCCAGCAGCCCTTGGGGGAAGGGCTACAATGAGCAGTTCTTC; CDR3 protein: CASSPWGKGYNEQFF
D gene: -; V gene: TRBV29-1; clone size: -; J gene: TRBJ2-1; CDR3 DNA: TGCAGCGTTGAAGACGGGGCGGGGGCCAATGAGCAGTTCTTC; CDR3 protein: CSVEDGAGANEQFF
D gene: TRBD1; V gene: TRBV20-1; clone size: -; J gene: TRBJ2-4; CDR3 DNA: TGCAGTGCTAGAAAGGGGGCATGGGTGAGCAAAAACATTCAGTACTTC; CDR3 protein: CSARKGAWVSKNIQYF
D gene: TRBD1; V gene: TRBV12-3/TRBV12-4; clone size: few; J gene: TRBJ1-5; CDR3 DNA: TGTGCCAGCAGTTTAATCAGTGGGACAGGGAATCAGCCCCAGCATTTT; CDR3 protein: CASSLISGTGNQPQHF
D gene: TRBD1; V gene: TRBV4-1; clone size: -; J gene: TRBJ2-3; CDR3 DNA: TGCGCCAGCAGCCTCCGTGGCGACTGGACAGGGGACACAGATACGCAGTATTTT; CDR3 protein: CASSLRGDWTGDTDTQYF
D gene: -; V gene: TRBV2; clone size: -; J gene: TRBJ2-3; CDR3 DNA: TGTGCCAGCGGACCCCAGGGGCTGGCAGATACGCAGTATTTT; CDR3 protein: CASGPQGLADTQYF
D gene: -; V gene: TRBV7-9; clone size: -; J gene: TRBJ2-5; CDR3 DNA: TGTGCCAGCCGGGACTCCCTCCAAGAGACCCAGTACTTC; CDR3 protein: CASRDSLQETQYF
D gene: -; V gene: TRBV20-1; clone size: few; J gene: TRBJ2-1; CDR3 DNA: TGCAGTGCTAGAGATATAAGACGAGCGGTTTCCTACAATGAGCAGTTCTTC; CDR3 protein: CSARDIRRAVSYNEQFF
D gene: -; V gene: TRBV5-1; clone size: -; J gene: TRBJ2-5; CDR3 DNA: TGCGCCAGCCGGGGGACGTACCAAGAGACCCAGTACTTC; CDR3 protein: CASRGTYQETQYF